These 25 T cell receptor beta chains share one sample of origin, sequenced in a study of cytomegalovirus exposure and HLA in healthy donors. Sequencing was performed with immunoSEQ multiplex PCR; in TCRdb, only in-frame clones are kept and a portion is missing. This table holds 170,000 or so clones, around 82% found once. The sequencing input was PBMCs. These receptors were taken from a woman under 30 in good health and CMV-seropositive.

V gene TRBV7-8 combines with J gene TRBJ2-5; D gene ambiguous. Germline loops: CDR1 SGHVS, CDR2 FQNEAQ. V lost 5 bases and J 4 bases, leaving 14 bases between the germline ends. This CDR3 has 14 residues. This CDR3 reads CASSPPLFGETQYF. The CDR3 coding sequence is TGTGCCAGCAGCCCCCCCCTCTTCGGAGAGACCCAGTACTTC.

The gene calls are TRBV9 and TRBJ2-2; unclear D gene. This CDR3 is built from 14 residues. V lost 0 bases, J lost 0 bases, and 3 bases lay in between. Germline V gene data show CDR1 as SGDLS and CDR2 as YYNGEE. This chain's CDR3 is CASSVEPNTGELFF. The CDR3, as DNA: TGTGCCAGCAGCGTAGAGCCGAACACCGGGGAGCTGTTTTTT.

The chain carries TRBV28 and TRBJ2-7; possibly TRBD1 for D (5 bases). This CDR3 has 15 residues. The germline V gene has CDR1 MDHEN and CDR2 SYDVKM. V lost 0 bases and J lost 3, with 12 bases in between. The CDR3 loop is CASSLWAGNVYEQYF. The CDR3 nucleotides are TGTGCCAGCAGTTTATGGGCAGGGAATGTCTACGAGCAGTACTTC.

This clone has just one count. The chain employs TRBV28 and TRBJ1-1; D is uncertain. The CDR3 has 15 residues. CDR1 and CDR2 from the germline V gene are MDHEN and SYDVKM. Trimming cost V 2 bases and J 3 bases, with 13 bases left between them. CDR3: CASSLIGSADTEAFF. DNA of the CDR3: TGTGCCAGCAGTTTAATCGGCTCGGCGGACACTGAAGCTTTCTTT.

J is TRBJ2-7 and V is TRBV10-3, with D maybe TRBD1 (5 bases). V lost 11 bases to trimming and J lost 0 bases, with 14 bases between them. Germline CDR1 reads ENHRY; CDR2 reads SYGVKD. CDR3 size: 13 residues. The CDR3 DNA sequence: TGTGCCGTCTGGCAGGGTGGCTCCTACGAGCAGTACTTC. It translates to CAVWQGGSYEQYF.

This clone occurred once. V usage is TRBV9 and J usage is TRBJ2-5; 7 nucleotides agree with TRBD1. Germline loops: CDR1 SGDLS, CDR2 YYNGEE. CDR3 length: 13 residues. The V and J ends lost 4 bases and 4 bases, in that order; junction bases with no gene match: 4. The chain's CDR3 is CASSIRTGETQYF. Written as DNA, the CDR3 is TGTGCCAGCAGCATAAGGACAGGAGAGACCCAGTACTTC.

This chain uses TRBV11-2 with TRBJ1-2; D perhaps matches TRBD1 (5 bases). This CDR3 contains 16 residues. Per the germline V gene, CDR1 is SGHAT and CDR2 is FQNNGV. The V and J ends lost 5 bases and 5 bases respectively, with 21 bases between them. CDR3 region: CASSTWDRGGQYGYTF. In DNA form, the CDR3 reads TGTGCCAGCAGCACTTGGGACCGCGGGGGTCAGTATGGCTACACCTTC.

The V call is TRBV15, the J call TRBJ1-2; unclear D gene. Germline CDR1 LNHNV, CDR2 YYDKDF (reference sequence). Trimming took 0 bases from V and 7 from J, leaving 18 bases between them. The CDR3 extends over 16 amino acids. CDR3: CATSRDLKAGTAGYTF. For the CDR3, the DNA is TGTGCCACCAGCAGAGATTTAAAGGCAGGCACCGCTGGCTACACCTTC. Drawing the rest from reference TRBV15 and TRBJ1-2, the complete variable domain is DAMVIQNPRYQVTQFGKPVTLSCSQTLNHNVMYWYQQKSSQAPKLLFHYYDKDFNNEADTPDNFQSRRPNTSFCFLDIRSPGLGDTAMYLCATSRDLKAGTAGYTFGSGTRLTVV.

This rearrangement joins TRBV4-1 to TRBJ2-3, with 7 bases fitting TRBD2. The germline V gene encodes CDR1 MGHRA and CDR2 YSYEKL. With V trimmed by 3 bases and J by 4 bases, 7 bases remained unmatched. This CDR3 has 15 residues. DNA for the CDR3: TGCGCCAGCAGCCACGGCGGGGGTGAGGCAGATACGCAGTATTTT. Its protein product is CASSHGGGEADTQYF.

The rearrangement uses TRBV19 and TRBJ2-2; weak D call: TRBD1 (5 bases). CDR3 length: 13 residues. Between the trimmed V and J ends, which lost 10 bases and 4 bases, there was a span of 13 bases. Per germline, CDR1 LNHDA and CDR2 SQIVND (reference sequence). CDR3 DNA sequence: TGTGCCACCTCCGACAGAGGCACCGGGGAGCTGTTTTTT. Translation gives CATSDRGTGELFF.

The chain carries TRBV7-2 and TRBJ2-5; possibly TRBD2 for D (6 bases). Trimming cost V 5 bases and J 0 bases, with 10 bases left between them. The germline V gene has CDR1 SGHTA and CDR2 FQGNSA. The CDR3 totals 14 residues. In nucleotides, the CDR3 is TGTGCCAGCAGCCCAGGACTATACCAAGAGACCCAGTACTTC. Translation gives CASSPGLYQETQYF.

This chain joins TRBV5-1 and TRBJ2-2, with 11 bases that match TRBD2. The CDR3 length is 16 residues. The J segment lost 3 bases and the V segment lost 3 bases, leaving 4 bases of the junction unmatched. Germline loops: CDR1 SGHRS, CDR2 YFSETQ. CDR3 sequence reads: CASSWGTSGDTGELFF. The CDR3 bases are TGCGCCAGCAGCTGGGGGACTAGCGGAGACACCGGGGAGCTGTTTTTT. The whole variable domain, filled in from reference TRBV5-1 and TRBJ2-2, reads KAGVTQTPRYLIKTRGQQVTLSCSPISGHRSVSWYQQTPGQGLQFLFEYFSETQRNKGNFPGRFSGRQFSNSRSEMNVSTLELGDSALYLCASSWGTSGDTGELFFGEGSRLTVL.

The gene calls are TRBV5-4 and TRBJ1-1; 9 bases are a match to TRBD1. CDR1 and CDR2 from the germline V gene are SGHNT and YYREEE (reference sequence). V shed 2 bases and J 2 bases; nucleotides not matched to a gene: 7. This CDR3 is 16 amino acids long. The CDR3 coding sequence is TGTGCCAGCAGCTTACGGGACAGGGAAGAAAACACTGAAGCTTTCTTT. It is translated as CASSLRDREENTEAFF.

This clone was counted a few times. V usage is TRBV9 and J usage is TRBJ2-7; D unresolved. V dropped 0 bases and J dropped 2 bases, with 9 bases sitting between them. The germline CDR1 and CDR2 sequences are SGDLS and YYNGEE. This CDR3 is built from 14 residues. This CDR3 reads CASSVEARAYEQYF. CDR3 nucleotide sequence: TGTGCCAGCAGCGTAGAAGCGAGAGCCTACGAGCAGTACTTC.

V is TRBV2 and J is TRBJ2-5; D is uncertain. V lost 5 bases and J lost 1, with 11 bases in between. CDR3 length: 14 amino acids. The germline gives CDR1 SNHLY, CDR2 FYNNEI. CDR3 nucleotides: TGTGCCAGCAGTCCATCCATACTCCAAGAGACCCAGTACTTC. It is translated as CASSPSILQETQYF.

The chain couples TRBV2 to TRBJ2-7, with 13 bases fitting TRBD2. The CDR3 has 15 residues. J lost 2 bases, V lost 6 bases, and 4 bases had no gene match. Germline loops: CDR1 SNHLY, CDR2 FYNNEI. The CDR3: CASRDTSGGAYEQYF. Written as DNA, the CDR3 is TGTGCCAGCAGGGACACTAGCGGGGGGGCCTACGAGCAGTACTTC.

This rearrangement joins TRBV4-1 to TRBJ1-2; 7 nucleotides match TRBD1. The V segment lost 4 bases and the J segment 12 bases; nucleotides outside the gene matches: 14. In germline, CDR1 is MGHRA, CDR2 YSYEKL. The length of the CDR3 is 14 residues. Written as DNA, the CDR3 is TGCGCCAGCAGCCGCTCGGACAGGCTGGTCCAGCACACCTTC. Its translation: CASSRSDRLVQHTF.

This chain uses TRBV9 with TRBJ2-2, with TRBD1 matching 8 bases. The CDR3 extends over 15 amino acids. Germline V lookup: CDR1 SGDLS, CDR2 YYNGEE. V gave up 3 bases and J gave up 8 bases; unmatched junction bases: 9. In DNA, the CDR3 is TGTGCCAGCAGCGCCTTACAGGGGGATGGAGGGGAGCTGTTTTTT. It yields the protein CASSALQGDGGELFF.

V and J are TRBV27 and TRBJ2-5; TRBD1 matches at 8 bases. With 6 bases clipped from V and 5 bases from J, the junction kept 2 bases outside the gene matches. Germline V gives CDR1 MNHEY, CDR2 SMNVEV (reference sequence). The CDR3 runs 12 residues. The CDR3 loop reads CASRTGVETQYF. CDR3 nucleotides: TGTGCCAGCAGGACAGGGGTTGAGACCCAGTACTTC.

The chain has TRBV6-4 and TRBJ1-5; 9 bases line up with TRBD1. This CDR3 comprises 16 residues. Trimming removed 5 bases from V and 5 bases from J; junction bases left unmatched: 10. Germline V CDR1 and CDR2: MRHNA, SNTAGT. CDR3 bases: TGTGCCAGCAGTCCCCAGACGGGACAGGGCGATCAGCCCCAGCATTTT. As protein: CASSPQTGQGDQPQHF.

This chain joins TRBV9 and TRBJ2-1, with 9 positions matching TRBD2. This CDR3 contains 19 residues. Germline V gene data show CDR1 as SGDLS and CDR2 as YYNGEE. The junction had 10 bases not matched to a gene; V was cut back by 0 bases and J by 0 bases. The CDR3 reads CASSVALAGGPSSYNEQFF. CDR3 bases: TGTGCCAGCAGCGTAGCATTGGCGGGGGGGCCGAGCTCCTACAATGAGCAGTTCTTC.

The chain uses TRBV7-3 and TRBJ2-1; the D is unclear. This CDR3 is 13 amino acids long. Between the trimmed V and J ends, which lost 5 bases and 4 bases, there was a span of 9 bases. The germline V gene has CDR1 SGHTA and CDR2 FQGTGA. This CDR3 is CASSPVAYNEQFF. CDR3 coding DNA: TGTGCCAGCAGCCCAGTGGCTTACAATGAGCAGTTCTTC. Full variable domain (remainder filled in from reference TRBV7-3 and TRBJ2-1): GAGVSQTPSNKVTEKGKYVELRCDPISGHTALYWYRQSLGQGPEFLIYFQGTGAADDSGLPNDRFFAVRPEGSVSTLKIQRTERGDSAVYLCASSPVAYNEQFFGPGTRLTVL.

This clone was detected only a few times. The chain recombines TRBV28 with TRBJ1-5, with D possibly TRBD1 on 5 matching bases. The germline CDR1 and CDR2 sequences are MDHEN and SYDVKM. The V end was cut by 6 bases, the J end by 5 bases, with 11 bases between. The CDR3 is made up of 13 amino acids. The CDR3 DNA reads TGTGCCAGCAGGGACATTCTCGATCAGCCCCAGCATTTT. It is translated as CASRDILDQPQHF.

This clone has a single count. This chain's CDR3 is CASSLQGLAGGMSDTQYF. The CDR3 DNA is TGTGCCAGCAGCTTACAAGGACTAGCGGGGGGTATGTCGGATACGCAGTATTTT. The gene calls are TRBV7-3 and TRBJ2-3, with 14 bases aligning to TRBD2. In germline, CDR1 is SGHTA, CDR2 FQGTGA. The J segment lost 6 bases and the V segment lost 2 bases, leaving 10 bases of the junction unmatched. This CDR3 has 18 residues.

The chain is built from TRBV4-2 and TRBJ2-2; D is perhaps TRBD2 (6 bases). The CDR3 consists of 16 residues. V was clipped by 3 bases and J by 6 bases, with 17 bases between them. Per germline, CDR1 LGHNA and CDR2 YNFKEQ. The chain's CDR3 is CASSQGYPGRSGELFF. CDR3 DNA: TGTGCCAGCAGCCAGGGATACCCAGGGAGGTCCGGGGAGCTGTTTTTT.